This TCR beta chain stems from a study of cytomegalovirus exposure and HLA in healthy donors. Assay used: immunoSEQ multiplex PCR; TCRdb lists only in-frame clones, some missing. The table includes under 200,000 clones, about 81% detected once. V was pared by 7 bases and J by 2 bases, with 11 bases between. This CDR3 region has 13 residues. CDR1 is MNHNS, CDR2 SASEGT, per germline. Sequenced: PBMCs. This TCR derives from a woman in her 30s in good health and CMV-seronegative. The chain uses TRBV6-1 and TRBJ1-1; perhaps TRBD1 as D (5 bases). In DNA form, the CDR3 reads TGTGCCAGCACCCCGACAGCCAACACTGAAGCTTTCTTT. Translated: CASTPTANTEAFF.